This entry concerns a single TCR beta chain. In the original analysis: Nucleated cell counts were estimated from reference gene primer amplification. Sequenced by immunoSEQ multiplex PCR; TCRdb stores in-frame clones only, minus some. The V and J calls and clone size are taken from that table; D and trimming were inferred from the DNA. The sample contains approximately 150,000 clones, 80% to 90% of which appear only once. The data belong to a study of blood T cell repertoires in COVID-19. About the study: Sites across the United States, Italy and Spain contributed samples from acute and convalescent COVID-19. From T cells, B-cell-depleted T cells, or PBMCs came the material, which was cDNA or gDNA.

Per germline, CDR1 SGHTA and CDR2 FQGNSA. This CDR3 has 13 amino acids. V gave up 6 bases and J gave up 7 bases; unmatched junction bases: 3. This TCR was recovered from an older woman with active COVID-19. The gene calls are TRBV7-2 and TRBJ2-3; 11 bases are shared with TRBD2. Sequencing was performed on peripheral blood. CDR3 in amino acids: CASRSSGRNTQYF. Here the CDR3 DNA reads TGTGCCAGCAGGTCTAGCGGGAGGAATACGCAGTATTTT.